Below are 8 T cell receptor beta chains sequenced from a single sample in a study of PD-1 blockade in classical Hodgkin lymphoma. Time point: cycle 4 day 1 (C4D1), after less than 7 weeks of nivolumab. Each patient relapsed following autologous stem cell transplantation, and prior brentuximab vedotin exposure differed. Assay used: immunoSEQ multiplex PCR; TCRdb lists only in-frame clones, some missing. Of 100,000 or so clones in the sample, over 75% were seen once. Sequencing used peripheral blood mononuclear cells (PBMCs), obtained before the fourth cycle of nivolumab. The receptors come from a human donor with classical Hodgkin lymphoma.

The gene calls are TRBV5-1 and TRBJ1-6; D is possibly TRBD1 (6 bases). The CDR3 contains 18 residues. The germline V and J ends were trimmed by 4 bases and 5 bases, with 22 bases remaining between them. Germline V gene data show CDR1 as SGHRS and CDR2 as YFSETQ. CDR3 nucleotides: TGCGCCAGCAGCCCGACATTTTCTACGGACAGCAATAATTCACCCCTCCACTTT. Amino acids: CASSPTFSTDSNNSPLHF.

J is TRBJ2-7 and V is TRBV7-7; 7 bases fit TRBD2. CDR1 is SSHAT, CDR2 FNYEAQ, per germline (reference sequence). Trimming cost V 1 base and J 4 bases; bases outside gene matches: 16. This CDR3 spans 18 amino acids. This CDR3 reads CASSLDSAGDRGGYEQYF. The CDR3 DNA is TGTGCCAGCAGCTTAGATTCCGCGGGGGACCGGGGAGGATACGAGCAGTACTTC.

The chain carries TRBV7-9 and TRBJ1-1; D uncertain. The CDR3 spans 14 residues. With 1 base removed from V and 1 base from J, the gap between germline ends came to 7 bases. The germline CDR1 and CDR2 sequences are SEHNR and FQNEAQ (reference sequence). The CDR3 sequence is CASSLGRENTEAFF. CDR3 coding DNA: TGTGCCAGCAGCTTAGGACGGGAGAACACTGAAGCTTTCTTT.

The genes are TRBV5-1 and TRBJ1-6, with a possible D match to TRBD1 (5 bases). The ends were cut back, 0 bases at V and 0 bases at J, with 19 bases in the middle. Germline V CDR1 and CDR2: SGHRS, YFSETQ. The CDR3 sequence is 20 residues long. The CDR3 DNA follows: TGCGCCAGCAGCTTGGCCTCCGGGACGAGGCACAGCTCCTATAATTCACCCCTCCACTTT. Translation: CASSLASGTRHSSYNSPLHF.

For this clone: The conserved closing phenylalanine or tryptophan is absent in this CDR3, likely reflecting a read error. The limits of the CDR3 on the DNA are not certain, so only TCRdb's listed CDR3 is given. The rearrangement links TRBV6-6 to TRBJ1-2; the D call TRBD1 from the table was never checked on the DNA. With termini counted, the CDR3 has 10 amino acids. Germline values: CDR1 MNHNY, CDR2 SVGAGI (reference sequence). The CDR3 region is CASSYRHHSI.

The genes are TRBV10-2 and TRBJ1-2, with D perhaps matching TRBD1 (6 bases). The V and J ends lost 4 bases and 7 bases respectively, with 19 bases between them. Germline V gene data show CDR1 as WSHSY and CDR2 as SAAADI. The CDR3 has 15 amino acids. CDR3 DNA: TGCGCCAGCAGTGGGAGGAGGGACGAACAGGGTGGCTACACCTTC. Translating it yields CASSGRRDEQGGYTF.

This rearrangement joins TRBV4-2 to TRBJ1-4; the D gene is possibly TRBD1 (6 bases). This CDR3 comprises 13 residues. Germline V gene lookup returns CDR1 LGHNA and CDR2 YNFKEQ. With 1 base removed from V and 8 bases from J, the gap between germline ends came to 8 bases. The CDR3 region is CASSQGGGEKLFF. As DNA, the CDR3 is TGTGCCAGCAGCCAAGGAGGGGGGGAAAAACTGTTTTTT.

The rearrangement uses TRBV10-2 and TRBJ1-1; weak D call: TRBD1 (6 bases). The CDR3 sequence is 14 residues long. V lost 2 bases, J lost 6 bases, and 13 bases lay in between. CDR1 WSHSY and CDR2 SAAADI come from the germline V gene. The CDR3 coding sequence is TGCGCCAGCAGTGAGACGGACGGGGGCCCTGAAGCTTTCTTT. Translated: CASSETDGGPEAFF.